This TCR beta chain is from a study of blood T cell repertoires in COVID-19. Study information: Sources were T cells, B-cell-depleted T cells, or PBMCs; the material itself was cDNA or gDNA.

Trimming cost V 0 bases and J 3 bases, with 8 bases left between them. This CDR3 has 15 amino acids. Per the germline V gene, CDR1 is LGHNA and CDR2 is YSLEER. Method: immunoSEQ multiplex PCR; TCRdb's copy keeps in-frame clones and lacks some. The data hold around 30,000 clones, with 88% observed a single time. This clone was counted a few times. Material for sequencing was peripheral blood. The TCR sequence derives from a human donor with active COVID-19. The donor label of this sample is uncertain. The V call is TRBV4-3, the J call TRBJ1-4; a weak D match, TRBD1 (5 bases). The CDR3: CASSQDQGSNEKLFF. The DNA of the CDR3 is TGCGCCAGCAGCCAAGATCAGGGATCTAATGAAAAACTGTTTTTT.